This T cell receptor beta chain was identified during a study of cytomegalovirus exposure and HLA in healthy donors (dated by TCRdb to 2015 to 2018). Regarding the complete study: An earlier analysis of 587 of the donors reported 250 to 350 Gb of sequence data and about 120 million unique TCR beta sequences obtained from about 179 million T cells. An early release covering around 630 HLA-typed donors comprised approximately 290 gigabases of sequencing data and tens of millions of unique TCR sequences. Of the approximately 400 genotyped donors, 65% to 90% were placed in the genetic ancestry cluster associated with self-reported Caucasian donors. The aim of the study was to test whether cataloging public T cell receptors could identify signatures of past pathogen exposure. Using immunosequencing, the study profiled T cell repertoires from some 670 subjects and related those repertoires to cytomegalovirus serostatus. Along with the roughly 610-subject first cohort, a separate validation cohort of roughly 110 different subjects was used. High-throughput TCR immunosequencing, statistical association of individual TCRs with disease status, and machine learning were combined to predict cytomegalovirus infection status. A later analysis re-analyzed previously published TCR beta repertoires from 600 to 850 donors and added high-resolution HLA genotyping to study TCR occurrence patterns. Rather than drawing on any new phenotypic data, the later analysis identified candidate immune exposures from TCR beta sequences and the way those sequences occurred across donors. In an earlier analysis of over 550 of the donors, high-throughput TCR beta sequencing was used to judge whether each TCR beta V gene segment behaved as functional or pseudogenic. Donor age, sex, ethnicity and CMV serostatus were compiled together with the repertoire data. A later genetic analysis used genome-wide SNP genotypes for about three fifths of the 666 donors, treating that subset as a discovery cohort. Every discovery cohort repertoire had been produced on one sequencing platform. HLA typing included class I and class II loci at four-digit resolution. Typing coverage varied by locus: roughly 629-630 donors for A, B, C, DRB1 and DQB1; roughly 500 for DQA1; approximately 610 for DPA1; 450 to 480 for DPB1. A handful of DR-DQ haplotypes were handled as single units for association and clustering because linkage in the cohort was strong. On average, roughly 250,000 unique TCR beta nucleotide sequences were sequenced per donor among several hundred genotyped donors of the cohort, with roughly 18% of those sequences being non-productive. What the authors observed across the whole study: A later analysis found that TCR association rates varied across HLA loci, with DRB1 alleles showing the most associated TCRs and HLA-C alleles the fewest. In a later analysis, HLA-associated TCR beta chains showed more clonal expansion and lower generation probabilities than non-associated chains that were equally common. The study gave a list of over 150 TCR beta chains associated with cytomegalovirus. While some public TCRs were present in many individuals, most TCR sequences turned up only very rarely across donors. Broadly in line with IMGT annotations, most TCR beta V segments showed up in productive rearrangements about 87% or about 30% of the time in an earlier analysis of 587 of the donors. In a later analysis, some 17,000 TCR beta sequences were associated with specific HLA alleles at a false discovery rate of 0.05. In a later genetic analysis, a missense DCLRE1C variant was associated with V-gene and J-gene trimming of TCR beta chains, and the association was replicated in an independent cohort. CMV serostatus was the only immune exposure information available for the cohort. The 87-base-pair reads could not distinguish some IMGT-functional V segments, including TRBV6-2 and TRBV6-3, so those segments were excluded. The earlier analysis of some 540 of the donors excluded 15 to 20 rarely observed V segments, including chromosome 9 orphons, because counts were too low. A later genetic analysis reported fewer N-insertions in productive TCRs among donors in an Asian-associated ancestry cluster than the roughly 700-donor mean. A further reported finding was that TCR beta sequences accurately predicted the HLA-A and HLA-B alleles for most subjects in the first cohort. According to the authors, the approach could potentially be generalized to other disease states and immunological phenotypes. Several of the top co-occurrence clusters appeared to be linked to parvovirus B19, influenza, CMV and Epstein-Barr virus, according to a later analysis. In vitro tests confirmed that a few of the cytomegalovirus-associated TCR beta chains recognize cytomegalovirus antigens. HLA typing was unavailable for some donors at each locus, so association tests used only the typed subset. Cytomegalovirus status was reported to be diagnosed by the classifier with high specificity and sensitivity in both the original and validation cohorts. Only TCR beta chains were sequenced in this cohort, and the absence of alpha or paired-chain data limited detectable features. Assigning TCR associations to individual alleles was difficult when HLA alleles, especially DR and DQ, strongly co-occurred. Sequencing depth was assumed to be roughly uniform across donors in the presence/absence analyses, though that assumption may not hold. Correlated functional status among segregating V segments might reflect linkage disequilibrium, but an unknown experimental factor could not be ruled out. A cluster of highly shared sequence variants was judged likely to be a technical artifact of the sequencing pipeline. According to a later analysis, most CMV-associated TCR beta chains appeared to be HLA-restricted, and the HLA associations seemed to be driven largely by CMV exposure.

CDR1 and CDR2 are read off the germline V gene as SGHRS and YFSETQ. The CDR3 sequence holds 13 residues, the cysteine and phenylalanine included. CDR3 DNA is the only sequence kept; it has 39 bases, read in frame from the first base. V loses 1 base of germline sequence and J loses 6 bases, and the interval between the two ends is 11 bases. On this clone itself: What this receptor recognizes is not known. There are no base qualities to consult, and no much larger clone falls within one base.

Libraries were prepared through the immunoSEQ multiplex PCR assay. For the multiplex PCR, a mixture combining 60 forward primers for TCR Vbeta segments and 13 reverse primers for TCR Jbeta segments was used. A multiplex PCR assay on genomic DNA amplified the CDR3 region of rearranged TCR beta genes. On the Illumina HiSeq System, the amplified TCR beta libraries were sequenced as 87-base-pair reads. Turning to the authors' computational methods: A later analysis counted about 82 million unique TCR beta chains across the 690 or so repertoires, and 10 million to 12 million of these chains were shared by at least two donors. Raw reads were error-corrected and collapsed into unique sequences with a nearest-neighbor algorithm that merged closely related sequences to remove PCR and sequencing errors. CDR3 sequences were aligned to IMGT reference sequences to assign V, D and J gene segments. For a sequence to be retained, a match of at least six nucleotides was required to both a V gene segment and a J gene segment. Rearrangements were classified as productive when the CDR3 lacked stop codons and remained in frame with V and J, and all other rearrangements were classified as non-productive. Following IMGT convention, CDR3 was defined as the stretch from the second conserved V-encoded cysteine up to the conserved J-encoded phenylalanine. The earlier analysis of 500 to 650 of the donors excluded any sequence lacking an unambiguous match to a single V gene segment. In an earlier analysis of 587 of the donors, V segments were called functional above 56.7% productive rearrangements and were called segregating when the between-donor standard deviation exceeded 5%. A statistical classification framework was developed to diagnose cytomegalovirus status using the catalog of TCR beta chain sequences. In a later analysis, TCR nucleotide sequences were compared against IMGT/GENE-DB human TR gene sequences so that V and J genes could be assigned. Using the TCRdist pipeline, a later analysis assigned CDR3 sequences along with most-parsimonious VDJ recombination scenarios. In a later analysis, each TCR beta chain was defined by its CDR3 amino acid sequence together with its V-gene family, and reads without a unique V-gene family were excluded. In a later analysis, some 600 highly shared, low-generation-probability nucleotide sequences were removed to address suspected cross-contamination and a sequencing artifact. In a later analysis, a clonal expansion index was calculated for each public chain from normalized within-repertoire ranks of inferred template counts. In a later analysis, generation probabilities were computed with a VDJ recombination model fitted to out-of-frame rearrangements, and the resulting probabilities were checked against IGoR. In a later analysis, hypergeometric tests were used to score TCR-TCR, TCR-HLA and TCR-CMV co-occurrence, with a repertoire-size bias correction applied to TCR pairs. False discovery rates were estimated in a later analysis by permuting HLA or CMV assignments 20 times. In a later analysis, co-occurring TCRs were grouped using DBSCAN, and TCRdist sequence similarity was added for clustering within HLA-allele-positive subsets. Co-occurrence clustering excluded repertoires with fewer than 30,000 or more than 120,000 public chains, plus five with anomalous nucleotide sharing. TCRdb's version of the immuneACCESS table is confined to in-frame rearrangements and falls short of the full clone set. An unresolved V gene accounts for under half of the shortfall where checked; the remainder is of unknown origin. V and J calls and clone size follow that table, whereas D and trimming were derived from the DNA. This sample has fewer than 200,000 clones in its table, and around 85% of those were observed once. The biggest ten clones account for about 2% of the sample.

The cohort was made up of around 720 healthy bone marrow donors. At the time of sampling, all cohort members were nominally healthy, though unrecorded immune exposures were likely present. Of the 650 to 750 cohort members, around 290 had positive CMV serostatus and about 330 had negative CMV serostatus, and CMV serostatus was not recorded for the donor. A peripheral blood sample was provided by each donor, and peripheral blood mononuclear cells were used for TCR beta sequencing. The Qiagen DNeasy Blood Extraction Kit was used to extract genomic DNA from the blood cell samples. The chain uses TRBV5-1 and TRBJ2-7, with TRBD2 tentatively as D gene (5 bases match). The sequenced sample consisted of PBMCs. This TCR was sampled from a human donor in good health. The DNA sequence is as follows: TGCGCCAGCAGCTTGTCCCTAGCCAGCGAGCAGTACTTC. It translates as CASSLSLASEQYF.